The present TCR beta chain was sequenced within a study of cytomegalovirus exposure and HLA in healthy donors (dated by TCRdb to between 2016 and 2019). As for the study more broadly: An earlier analysis of roughly 630 of the donors reported about 290 Gb of sequence data and 117 million unique TCR beta sequences from about 200 million T cells. Roughly 320 gigabases of sequencing data and around 85 million unique TCR sequences made up an early release that covered roughly 670 HLA-typed donors. The genetic ancestry cluster associated with self-reported Caucasian donors included around 76% of the roughly 410 genotyped donors. The study aimed to test whether signatures of past pathogen exposure could be identified by cataloging public T cell receptors. Using immunosequencing, the study profiled T cell repertoires from around 670 subjects and related those repertoires to cytomegalovirus serostatus. Along with the approximately 600-subject first cohort, a separate validation cohort of some 130 different subjects was used. The study combined high-throughput TCR immunosequencing, statistical association of individual TCRs with disease status, and machine learning to predict cytomegalovirus infection status. A later analysis re-examined previously published TCR beta repertoires from hundreds of donors and added high-resolution HLA genotyping to investigate patterns of TCR occurrence. Rather than using new phenotypic data, the later analysis identified candidate immune exposures from TCR beta sequences and from how often those sequences occurred across donors. To decide whether each TCR beta V gene segment behaved as functional or pseudogenic, an earlier analysis of 587 of the donors relied on high-throughput TCR beta sequencing. Alongside the repertoire data, information on donor age, sex, ethnicity and CMV serostatus was compiled. Genome-wide SNP genotypes for about 55% of the 666 donors were used in a later genetic analysis, which treated that subset as a discovery cohort. Every repertoire in the discovery cohort had been generated on one and the same sequencing platform. HLA typing covered class I and class II loci at four-digit resolution. Typing coverage differed by locus: A, B, C, DRB1 and DQB1 were typed in about 620-640 donors, DQA1 in about 550, DPA1 in approximately 600, and DPB1 in roughly 470. About 5 DR-DQ haplotypes were handled as single units for association and clustering, since linkage in the cohort was strong. On average, 235,054 unique TCR beta nucleotide sequences were sequenced per donor among 398 genotyped donors of the cohort, with roughly 19% of those sequences being non-productive. Study-level results and caveats: HLA typing was unavailable for some donors at each locus, so association tests used only the typed subset. The authors suggested that the approach could potentially be extended to other disease states and immunological phenotypes. A total of about 180 TCR beta chains were listed by the study as associated with cytomegalovirus. A later genetic analysis reported fewer N-insertions in productive TCRs among donors in an Asian-associated ancestry cluster than the roughly 640-donor mean. Some IMGT-functional V segments, including TRBV6-2 and TRBV6-3, could not be distinguished by the 87-base-pair reads and were therefore excluded. A later genetic analysis associated a missense DCLRE1C variant with V-gene and J-gene trimming of TCR beta chains, and an independent cohort replicated the association. Most TCR sequences were seen in very few donors, while some public TCRs were found in many individuals. A few of the identified cytomegalovirus-associated TCR beta chains were confirmed in vitro to be specific for cytomegalovirus antigens. Broadly in line with IMGT annotations, most TCR beta V segments showed up in productive rearrangements about 87% or about 30% of the time in an earlier analysis of approximately 640 of the donors. Roughly uniform sequencing depth across donors was assumed in presence/absence analyses, although this assumption may not hold. In a later analysis, 15,000 to 20,000 TCR beta sequences were associated with specific HLA alleles at a false discovery rate of 0.05. In a later analysis, HLA-associated TCR beta chains were found to be more clonally expanded and to have lower generation probabilities than equally common non-associated chains. Because counts were too low, some 17 rarely observed V segments, including chromosome 9 orphons, were left out of the earlier analysis of 500 to 750 of the donors. The classifier was reported to diagnose cytomegalovirus status with high specificity and sensitivity in both the original cohort and the validation cohort. According to a later analysis, TCR association rates differed among HLA loci, with DRB1 alleles showing the most associated TCRs and HLA-C alleles showing the fewest. Most CMV-associated TCR beta chains appeared to be HLA-restricted in a later analysis, and the HLA associations seemed to be driven largely by CMV exposure. Linkage disequilibrium might explain the correlated functional status among segregating V segments, but an unknown experimental factor could not be ruled out. When HLA alleles, especially DR and DQ, strongly co-occurred, attributing TCR associations to individual alleles was difficult. A later analysis reported that several top co-occurrence clusters appeared linked to parvovirus B19, influenza, CMV and Epstein-Barr virus. A further reported finding was that TCR beta sequences accurately predicted the HLA-A and HLA-B alleles for most subjects in the first cohort. CMV serostatus was the only immune exposure information available for the cohort. In this cohort, only TCR beta chains were sequenced, and detectable features were limited by the absence of alpha or paired-chain data. A group of highly shared sequence variants was considered likely to be a technical artifact of the sequencing pipeline.

In total, 630 or so healthy bone marrow donors made up the cohort. At the time of sampling, every cohort member was nominally healthy, though immune exposures that went unrecorded were likely present. The donor was CMV seronegative and belonged to the group of several hundred seronegative cohort members. A peripheral blood sample was collected from each donor, and TCR beta sequencing was performed on peripheral blood mononuclear cells. Genomic DNA was extracted from the blood cell samples with the Qiagen DNeasy Blood Extraction Kit. About this clone itself: It has no known antigen specificity. No qualities accompany the bases; no much larger clone lies one base away.

V and J are truncated by 1 base and 3 bases respectively, leaving an intervening sequence of 7 bases. From its cysteine to its phenylalanine, the CDR3 spans 13 amino acids. Here the CDR3 DNA is all that survives: 39 bases in frame from base 1. Per the germline V gene, SGHAT is the CDR1 and FQNNGV is the CDR2. Libraries were made using the immunoSEQ multiplex PCR assay. For the multiplex PCR, a mixture combining 60 forward primers for TCR Vbeta segments and 13 reverse primers for TCR Jbeta segments was used. The CDR3 region of rearranged TCR beta genes was amplified from genomic DNA with a multiplex PCR assay. The amplified TCR beta libraries were sequenced on the Illumina HiSeq System as 87-base-pair reads. The authors' analysis ran thus. Across the 600 to 700 repertoires, a later analysis counted 80 million or so unique TCR beta chains, approximately 10 million of which were shared by at least two donors. To remove PCR and sequencing errors, raw reads were error-corrected and collapsed into unique sequences using a nearest-neighbor algorithm that merged closely related sequences. Alignment of CDR3 sequences to IMGT reference sequences was used to assign V, D and J gene segments. For a sequence to be retained, a match of at least six nucleotides to both a V gene segment and a J gene segment was required. Rearrangements were called productive when the CDR3 lacked stop codons and stayed in frame with V and J; all others were non-productive. Following IMGT convention, CDR3 was defined as the stretch from the second conserved V-encoded cysteine up to the conserved J-encoded phenylalanine. In an earlier analysis of 550 to 650 of the donors, sequences lacking an unambiguous match to a single V gene segment were excluded. An earlier analysis of 587 of the donors classified V segments as functional when productive rearrangements were above 56.7% and as segregating when the standard deviation between donors was above 5%. A statistical classification framework was developed to diagnose cytomegalovirus status using the catalog of TCR beta chain sequences. V and J gene assignment, in a later analysis, came from comparing TCR nucleotide sequences with IMGT/GENE-DB human TR gene sequences. In a later analysis, CDR3 sequences and most-parsimonious VDJ recombination scenarios were assigned using the TCRdist pipeline. A later analysis defined each TCR beta chain by its CDR3 amino acid sequence plus V-gene family, and excluded reads lacking a unique V-gene family. To address suspected cross-contamination and a sequencing artifact, a later analysis removed a few hundred highly shared, low-generation-probability nucleotide sequences. In a later analysis, a clonal expansion index for each public chain was calculated from normalized within-repertoire ranks of inferred template counts. In a later analysis, generation probabilities were computed using a VDJ recombination model fitted to out-of-frame rearrangements, and the results were checked against IGoR. Hypergeometric tests were used in a later analysis to score TCR-TCR, TCR-HLA and TCR-CMV co-occurrence, with a repertoire-size bias correction applied to the TCR pairs. To estimate false discovery rates, a later analysis permuted the HLA or CMV assignments 20 times. In a later analysis, co-occurring TCRs were grouped with DBSCAN, and TCRdist sequence similarity was added when clustering was performed within HLA-allele-positive subsets. Co-occurrence clustering excluded repertoires with fewer than 30,000 or more than 120,000 public chains, plus five with anomalous nucleotide sharing. TCRdb provides this immuneACCESS table in a form limited to in-frame rearrangements. Some clones are lacking; in checked studies, under half of them reflect an unresolved V gene, and why the rest are absent is not known. That table furnishes V, J and clone size, whereas the DNA furnished D and trimming. This sample gives around 130,000 clones in total; roughly 77% of them show up just once. Of the sample, less than 6.5% falls within the top ten clones.

The chain uses TRBV11-2 and TRBJ2-7; too little of a D gene remains to name it. Source material: PBMCs. This TCR derives from a young man in good health and CMV-seronegative. The CDR3 here reads CASSLGRSYEQYF. The DNA reads as follows: TGTGCCAGCAGCTTAGGGCGGAGCTACGAGCAGTACTTC.